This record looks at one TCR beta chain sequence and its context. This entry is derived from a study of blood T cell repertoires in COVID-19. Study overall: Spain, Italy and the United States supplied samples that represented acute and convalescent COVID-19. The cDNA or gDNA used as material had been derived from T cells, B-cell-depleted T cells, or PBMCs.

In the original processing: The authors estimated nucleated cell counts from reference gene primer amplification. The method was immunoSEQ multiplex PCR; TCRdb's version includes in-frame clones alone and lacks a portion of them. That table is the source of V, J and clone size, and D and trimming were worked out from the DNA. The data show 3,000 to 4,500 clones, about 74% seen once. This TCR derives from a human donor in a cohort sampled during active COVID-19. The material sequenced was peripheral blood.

CDR3 coding DNA: TGTGCCACCAGCAGGGACAGCTATAGCAATCAGCCCCAGCATTTT. This translates into CATSRDSYSNQPQHF. The chain links TRBV15 to TRBJ1-5; D is possibly TRBD1 (6 bases). V was trimmed by 3 bases and J by 0 bases, leaving 9 bases between them. Looked up from germline, CDR1 is LNHNV and CDR2 is YYDKDF (reference sequence). This CDR3 is 15 amino acids long.